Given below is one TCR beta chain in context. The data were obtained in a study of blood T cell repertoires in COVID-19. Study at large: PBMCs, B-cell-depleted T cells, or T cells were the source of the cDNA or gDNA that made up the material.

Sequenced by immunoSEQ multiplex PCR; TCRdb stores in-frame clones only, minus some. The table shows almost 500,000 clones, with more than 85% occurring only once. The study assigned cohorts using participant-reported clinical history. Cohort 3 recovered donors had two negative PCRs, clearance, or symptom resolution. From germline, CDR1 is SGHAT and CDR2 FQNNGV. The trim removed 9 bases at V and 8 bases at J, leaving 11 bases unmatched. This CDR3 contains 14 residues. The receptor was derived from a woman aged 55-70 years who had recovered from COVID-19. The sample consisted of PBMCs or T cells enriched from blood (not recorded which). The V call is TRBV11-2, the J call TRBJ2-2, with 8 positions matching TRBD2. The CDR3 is CASGGGGSLGELFF. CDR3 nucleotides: TGTGCCAGTGGAGGCGGGGGGTCGTTAGGGGAGCTGTTTTTT. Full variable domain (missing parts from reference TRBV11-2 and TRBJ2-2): EAGVAQSPRYKIIEKRQSVAFWCNPISGHATLYWYQQILGQGPKLLIQFQNNGVVDDSQLPKDRFSAERLKGVDSTLKIQPAKLEDSAVYLCASGGGGSLGELFFGEGSRLTVL.